These 31 T cell receptor beta chains share one sample of origin, sequenced in a study of T cells in localized non-small cell lung cancer (dated by TCRdb to 2020 to 2021). Receptor amplification or capture employed the immunoSEQ multiplex PCR assay. TCRdb mirrors the immuneACCESS table, restricted to in-frame sequences. Some clones are absent from its copies; in checked studies, under half trace to an unresolved V gene, and the reason for the others is unknown. The sample contains 2,500 to 3,500 clones, roughly 25% of them found a single time. The leading ten clones occupy 5% to 6.5% of the sample. The sequencing here drew on lung tumor tissue, taken before any cancer treatment. The origin of the receptors is a female donor of 60 years or more with stage I lung adenocarcinoma.

The rearrangement uses TRBV29-1 and TRBJ2-5; D assignment may be TRBD1 or TRBD2 (5 bases each). Trimming cost V 0 bases and J 7 bases, with 9 bases left between them. Germline CDR1 and CDR2: SQVTM and ANQGSEA. CDR3 size: 12 residues. Here the CDR3 reads CSVEEGRWTQYF. CDR3 nucleotide sequence: TGCAGCGTTGAAGAGGGACGTTGGACCCAGTACTTC.

The V and J genes are TRBV6-8 and TRBJ2-3; 7 bases agree with TRBD1. The ends lost 6 bases at V and 2 bases at J; junction bases unmatched: 5. The germline gives CDR1 MNHGY, CDR2 SAAAGT. The CDR3 runs 14 residues. DNA of the CDR3: TGTGCCAGCAGAACACAGGGGTCCACAGATACGCAGTATTTT. It translates to CASRTQGSTDTQYF.

This clone was seen only a few times. The chain is built from TRBV7-4 and TRBJ1-1; no clear D gene. There are 13 residues in the CDR3. CDR1 is SGHVT, CDR2 SQSDAQ, per germline. Trimming stripped 1 base from V and 2 bases from J, with 5 bases between. The CDR3 DNA reads TGTGCCAGCAGCTTAGGTTCCAACACTGAAGCTTTCTTT. Amino acids: CASSLGSNTEAFF.

This clone turned up a few times. The chain combines TRBV11-3 with TRBJ2-7, with TRBD2 identical over 10 bases. CDR3 size: 14 residues. Per the germline V gene, CDR1 is SGHNT and CDR2 is YENEEA. V gave up 6 bases and J gave up 2 bases; unmatched junction bases: 4. The CDR3 sequence is CASRGLAQTYEQYF. DNA of the CDR3: TGTGCCAGCAGGGGACTAGCGCAAACCTACGAGCAGTACTTC.

This clone was picked up a small number of times. The V call is TRBV2, the J call TRBJ1-3, with 10 positions matching TRBD1. CDR1 and CDR2 from the germline V gene are SNHLY and FYNNEI. This CDR3 is 18 amino acids long. The V segment lost 6 bases and the J segment 0 bases; nucleotides outside the gene matches: 11. CDR3 in amino acids: CASRDPGQGTHSGNTIYF. The CDR3 DNA is TGTGCCAGCAGGGATCCGGGACAGGGGACCCACTCTGGAAACACCATATATTTT.

This chain links TRBV19 with TRBJ1-5; D is uncertain. Germline V gives CDR1 LNHDA, CDR2 SQIVND (reference sequence). The V end lost 10 bases, the J end lost 3 bases, and 10 bases lay between the germline ends. The CDR3 covers 12 residues. DNA of the CDR3: TGTGCCACTTCCCCCCCCAATCAGCCCCAGCATTTT. Protein product: CATSPPNQPQHF.

This clone has just a few counts. The chain links TRBV6-1 to TRBJ2-1, with D perhaps matching TRBD1 (5 bases). V lost 1 base to trimming and J lost 5 bases, with 9 bases between them. Germline loops: CDR1 MNHNS, CDR2 SASEGT. This CDR3 region has 14 residues. In DNA, the CDR3 is TGTGCCAGCAGTGAAGTTTGGACAAACAATGAGCAGTTCTTC. Translation gives CASSEVWTNNEQFF.

V and J are TRBV30 and TRBJ2-1; 9 bases line up with TRBD2. Germline assignment: CDR1 GTSNPN and CDR2 SVGIG (reference sequence). The V segment lost 3 bases and the J segment 8 bases; nucleotides outside the gene matches: 8. The CDR3 runs to 14 residues. CDR3 DNA sequence: TGTGCCTGGAGCTTAGCGGGAGAGTTCGATGAGCAGTTCTTC. The encoded protein is CAWSLAGEFDEQFF.

This rearrangement joins TRBV1 to TRBJ2-1; whether TRBD1, the table's D call, matches the DNA was not checked. TRBV1 is a pseudogene locus. CDR3 length: 13 residues. As DNA, the CDR3 is TGCGCCAGCAGCCGAGGACAAACTGGTGAGCAGTTCTTC. Protein product: CASSRGQTGEQFF.

This clone was detected only a few times. The J gene is TRBJ1-1, the V gene TRBV9; no clear D gene. Per the germline V gene, CDR1 is SGDLS and CDR2 is YYNGEE. V was shortened by 4 bases and J by 0 bases, with 10 bases between the two germline ends. The CDR3 has 14 residues. CDR3 DNA sequence: TGTGCCAGCAGCTTGGACGGTATGAACACTGAAGCTTTCTTT. It specifies CASSLDGMNTEAFF.

In its sample, this clone ranks as medium-sized. The chain has TRBV6-8 and TRBJ1-2; D is possibly TRBD1 (5 bases). Germline CDR1 and CDR2: MNHGY and SAAAGT. This CDR3 has 15 amino acids. The V end lost 7 bases, the J end lost 3 bases, and 18 bases lay between the germline ends. The DNA for the CDR3 is TGTGCCAGCATGTTGGATACAGGCGGGGACTATGGCTACACCTTC. This translates into CASMLDTGGDYGYTF.

This clone is judged medium-sized. The chain joins TRBV9 to TRBJ2-2; no definite D call. CDR3 length equals 12 residues. In germline, CDR1 is SGDLS, CDR2 YYNGEE. V dropped 0 bases and J dropped 7 bases, with 4 bases sitting between them. The CDR3 loop reads CASSVVNGELFF. CDR3 DNA sequence: TGTGCCAGCAGCGTAGTGAACGGGGAGCTGTTTTTT.

This clone was detected only a few times. The chain joins TRBV29-1 to TRBJ2-2, with 7 bases identical to TRBD1. CDR1 is SQVTM and CDR2 is ANQGSEA in the germline V gene. The CDR3 has 14 amino acids. V dropped 7 bases and J dropped 5; count of bases not matched to a gene: 10. The CDR3 DNA follows: TGCAGCGGCCAACAGGGGATGGAAACCGGGGAGCTGTTTTTT. This gives the protein CSGQQGMETGELFF.

This clone was counted only a few times. The rearrangement uses TRBV6-8 and TRBJ2-1; TRBD2 matches at 11 bases. After removal of 7 bases from V and 8 bases from J, the junction contained 7 bases not matched to a gene. Germline V gene data show CDR1 as MNHGY and CDR2 as SAAAGT. The CDR3 runs 14 residues. The chain's CDR3 is CASKRLAGNHEQFF. The CDR3 DNA sequence: TGTGCCAGCAAAAGACTAGCGGGAAACCATGAGCAGTTCTTC.

Only a few counts were recorded for this clone. CDR3 region: CASRIQGQGGYTF. CDR3 nucleotide sequence: TGTGCCAGCAGAATCCAGGGACAGGGAGGCTACACCTTC. The rearrangement links TRBV9 to TRBJ1-2; 9 bases line up with TRBD1. V lost 5 bases and J lost 8; bases outside the gene matches: 7. In germline, CDR1 is SGDLS, CDR2 YYNGEE. This CDR3 has 13 residues.

CDR3 amino acids: CASSQGQGGITGELFF. The CDR3 bases are TGTGCCAGCAGCCAGGGACAGGGGGGGATCACCGGGGAGCTGTTTTTT. This chain uses TRBV11-3 with TRBJ2-2; 11 nucleotides agree with TRBD1. With V trimmed by 5 bases and J by 4 bases, 6 bases remained unmatched. The germline CDR1 and CDR2 sequences are SGHNT and YENEEA. The CDR3 consists of 16 residues.

This clone was detected a few times. The V gene is TRBV23-1, the J gene TRBJ1-2; 10 bases are a match to TRBD1. TRBV23-1 is known as an ORF, though its function is uncertain. With V trimmed by 6 bases and J by 4 bases, 14 bases remained unmatched. The CDR3 contains 17 residues. CDR3 coding DNA: TGCGCCAGCAGCCCCGGGACAGGGGCCGCGAAGACCTATGGCTACACCTTC. Protein product: CASSPGTGAAKTYGYTF.

By sample fraction, this clone is medium-sized (0.01 to 0.1%). The genes are TRBV11-3 and TRBJ2-1; 10 bases align to TRBD2. Germline CDR1 and CDR2: SGHNT and YENEEA. Losses at the gene ends were 5 bases for V and 8 bases for J; bases not matched to a gene: 12. The CDR3 extends over 16 amino acids. CDR3 sequence (DNA): TGTGCCAGCAGCCTGTTAGCGGGAGGTGCGTTGGATGAGCAGTTCTTC. Translation gives CASSLLAGGALDEQFF.

Worth noting for this clone: One end of the junction varies from germline; a read error may be responsible. This chain uses TRBV6-8 with TRBJ1-1, with a tentative D call TRBD1 (5 bases). The length of the CDR3 is 13 residues. Germline CDR1 and CDR2: MNHGY and SAAAGT. The CDR3 sequence: CAISALNRQFAFF. CDR3 in DNA: TGTGCCATCAGTGCGTTGAACAGGCAATTCGCTTTCTTT.

The chain carries TRBV11-3 and TRBJ2-7, with TRBD2 matching 10 bases. The CDR3 contains 16 residues. CDR1 and CDR2 (germline): SGHNT, YENEEA. V trimming: 2 bases; J trimming: 4 bases; junction bases outside the gene matches: 8. CDR3 residues: CASSLTGLAGDYEQYF. For the CDR3, the DNA is TGTGCCAGCAGCTTAACCGGGCTAGCGGGGGATTACGAGCAGTACTTC.

This clone is judged medium-sized. This rearrangement joins TRBV6-8 to TRBJ2-5; TRBD1 or TRBD2 may be the D gene (5 bases each). The CDR3 consists of 12 residues. Deletions cut 8 bases from V and 4 bases from J, with 11 bases between. Looked up from germline, CDR1 is MNHGY and CDR2 is SAAAGT. The chain's CDR3 is CASGTRGETQYF. CDR3 nucleotide sequence: TGTGCCAGCGGGACCCGAGGAGAGACCCAGTACTTC.

This rearrangement joins TRBV11-3 to TRBJ1-2, with 7 bases aligning to TRBD1. CDR3 size: 14 residues. From germline, CDR1 is SGHNT and CDR2 YENEEA. Trimming at V came to 4 bases and at J to 8 bases, leaving 10 bases not matched to a gene. CDR3 sequence: CASSSDRALKGYTF. DNA of the CDR3: TGTGCCAGCAGCTCCGACAGGGCCCTCAAGGGCTACACCTTC.

The chain employs TRBV29-1 and TRBJ2-1; 8 bases line up with TRBD2. This CDR3 has 14 residues. Per the germline V gene, CDR1 is SQVTM and CDR2 is ANQGSEA. V shed 1 base and J 6 bases; nucleotides not matched to a gene: 5. The CDR3 spells CSVEGGSGANEQFF. The CDR3 region has the DNA TGCAGCGTTGAAGGGGGTAGCGGGGCCAATGAGCAGTTCTTC.

The chain carries TRBV19 and TRBJ1-5, with D hard to call. V lost 4 bases to trimming and J lost 9 bases, with 13 bases between them. The CDR3 extends over 13 amino acids. The germline CDR1 and CDR2 sequences are LNHDA and SQIVND (reference sequence). CDR3 coding DNA: TGTGCCAGTAGTACCCTTCCCCAAATGCCCCAGCATTTT. Protein sequence: CASSTLPQMPQHF.

The chain carries TRBV4-1 and TRBJ2-1; the match to TRBD1 covers 8 bases. Germline V lookup: CDR1 MGHRA, CDR2 YSYEKL. J was trimmed by 1 base and V by 4 bases; bases with no gene match: 6. CDR3 length: 16 residues. The DNA of the CDR3 is TGCGCCAGCAGCCTTACCAGACAGGGGTCCTACAATGAGCAGTTCTTC. It translates to CASSLTRQGSYNEQFF.

The chain combines TRBV18 with TRBJ2-5; D not resolved. V was clipped by 8 bases and J by 5 bases, with 12 bases between them. Per the germline V gene, CDR1 is KGHSH and CDR2 is LQKENI. This CDR3 has 12 amino acids. CDR3 amino acids: CASGPERETQYF. CDR3 coding DNA: TGTGCCAGCGGACCCGAAAGGGAGACCCAGTACTTC. The whole variable domain, filled in from reference TRBV18 and TRBJ2-5, reads NAGVMQNPRHLVRRRGQEARLRCSPMKGHSHVYWYRQLPEEGLKFMVYLQKENIIDESGMPKERFSAEFPKEGPSILRIQQVVRGDSAAYFCASGPERETQYFGPGTRLLVL.

This clone is medium-sized (0.01 to 0.1%). This chain joins TRBV11-3 and TRBJ2-1; TRBD2 matches 10 bases. This CDR3 contains 16 residues. Losses at the gene ends were 5 bases for V and 3 bases for J; bases not matched to a gene: 7. CDR1 SGHNT and CDR2 YENEEA come from the germline V gene. The CDR3 protein is CASSLRIAGGYNEQFF. The CDR3 DNA follows: TGTGCCAGCAGCCTGAGGATAGCGGGAGGCTACAATGAGCAGTTCTTC.

V usage is TRBV29-1 and J usage is TRBJ1-1; 10 bases are shared with TRBD1. Germline lookup yields CDR1 SQVTM and CDR2 ANQGSEA. V dropped 7 bases and J dropped 2; count of bases not matched to a gene: 4. The CDR3 is 13 residues long. CDR3 coding DNA: TGCAGCGCACGGACAGGGGGAAACACTGAAGCTTTCTTT. Its protein is CSARTGGNTEAFF.

In its sample, this clone was seen a few times. The chain uses TRBV6-8 and TRBJ2-3; D gene ambiguous. The germline gives CDR1 MNHGY, CDR2 SAAAGT. Trimming removed 4 bases at V and 5 bases at J, with 10 bases between. The CDR3 totals 13 residues. The CDR3 DNA follows: TGTGCCAGCAGTTCGCAGGTTGGAGATACGCAGTATTTT. It is translated as CASSSQVGDTQYF.

This chain links TRBV6-8 with TRBJ2-7, with 8 bases matching TRBD2. Germline values: CDR1 MNHGY, CDR2 SAAAGT. V lost 5 bases to trimming and J lost 2 bases; unmatched junction nucleotides: 11. The CDR3 loop spans 16 amino acids. Here the CDR3 DNA reads TGTGCCAGCAGTGGGAGGGGACTAGATTTTACCTACGAGCAGTACTTC. Residues: CASSGRGLDFTYEQYF.

V and J are TRBV6-8 and TRBJ1-6, with D perhaps TRBD1 (5 bases). The germline V gene has CDR1 MNHGY and CDR2 SAAAGT. The CDR3 totals 13 residues. V lost 10 bases, J lost 7 bases, and 14 bases lay in between. CDR3 coding DNA: TGTGCCATCGGTTTGGGGGAAAATTCACCCCTCCACTTT. Translating gives CAIGLGENSPLHF.